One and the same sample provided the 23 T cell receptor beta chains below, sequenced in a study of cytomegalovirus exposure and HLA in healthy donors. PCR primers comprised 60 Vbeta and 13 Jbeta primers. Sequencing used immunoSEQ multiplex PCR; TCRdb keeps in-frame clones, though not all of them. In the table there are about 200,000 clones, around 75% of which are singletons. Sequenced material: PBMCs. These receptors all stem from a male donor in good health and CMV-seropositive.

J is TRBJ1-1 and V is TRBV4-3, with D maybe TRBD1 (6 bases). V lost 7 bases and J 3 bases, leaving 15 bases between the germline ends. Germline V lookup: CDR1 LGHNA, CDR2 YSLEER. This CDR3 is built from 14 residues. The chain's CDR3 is CASTRDNLDTEAFF. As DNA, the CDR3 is TGCGCCAGCACCCGGGACAACCTGGACACTGAAGCTTTCTTT.

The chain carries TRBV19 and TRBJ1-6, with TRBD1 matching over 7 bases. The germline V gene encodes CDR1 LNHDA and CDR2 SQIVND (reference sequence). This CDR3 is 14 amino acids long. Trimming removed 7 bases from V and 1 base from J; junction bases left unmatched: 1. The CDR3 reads CASTGGSYNSPLHF. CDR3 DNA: TGTGCCAGTACAGGGGGATCCTATAATTCACCCCTCCACTTT.

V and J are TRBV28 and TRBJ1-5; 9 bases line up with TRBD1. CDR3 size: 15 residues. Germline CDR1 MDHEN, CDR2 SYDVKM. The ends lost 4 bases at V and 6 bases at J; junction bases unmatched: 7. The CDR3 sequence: CASSSTGGGGQPQHF. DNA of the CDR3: TGTGCCAGCAGTTCCACAGGGGGCGGGGGTCAGCCCCAGCATTTT.

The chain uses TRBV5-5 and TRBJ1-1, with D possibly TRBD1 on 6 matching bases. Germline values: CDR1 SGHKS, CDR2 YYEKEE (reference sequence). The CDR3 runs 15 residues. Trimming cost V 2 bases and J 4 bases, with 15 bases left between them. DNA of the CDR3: TGTGCCAGCAGCTTCCTAGGCGGGGGCCCCACTGAAGCTTTCTTT. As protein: CASSFLGGGPTEAFF.

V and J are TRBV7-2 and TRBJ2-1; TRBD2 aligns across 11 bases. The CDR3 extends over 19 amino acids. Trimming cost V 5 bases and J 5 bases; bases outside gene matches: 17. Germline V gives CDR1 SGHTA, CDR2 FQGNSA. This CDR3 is CASSGWGTSGQMIHNEQFF. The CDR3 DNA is TGTGCCAGCAGCGGGTGGGGGACTAGCGGCCAAATGATCCACAATGAGCAGTTCTTC.

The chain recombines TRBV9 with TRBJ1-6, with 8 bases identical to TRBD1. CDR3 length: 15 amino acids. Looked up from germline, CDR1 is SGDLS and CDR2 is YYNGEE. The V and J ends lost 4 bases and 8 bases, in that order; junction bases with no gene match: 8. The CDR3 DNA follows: TGTGCCAGCAGCTCACGACAGGGGAATCATTCACCCCTCCACTTT. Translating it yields CASSSRQGNHSPLHF.

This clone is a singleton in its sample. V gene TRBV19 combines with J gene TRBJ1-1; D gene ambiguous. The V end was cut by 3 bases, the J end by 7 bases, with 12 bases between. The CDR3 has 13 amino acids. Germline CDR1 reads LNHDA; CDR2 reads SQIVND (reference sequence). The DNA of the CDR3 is TGTGCCAGTAGTATTCGCCTCTCGGGTGAAGCTTTCTTT. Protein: CASSIRLSGEAFF.

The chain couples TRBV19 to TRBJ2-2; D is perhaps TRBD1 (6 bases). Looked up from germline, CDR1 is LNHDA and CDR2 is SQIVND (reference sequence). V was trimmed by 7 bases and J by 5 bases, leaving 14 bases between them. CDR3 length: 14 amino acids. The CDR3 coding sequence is TGTGCCAGTAAAGACAGGCGAGGGACCGGGGAGCTGTTTTTT. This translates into CASKDRRGTGELFF.

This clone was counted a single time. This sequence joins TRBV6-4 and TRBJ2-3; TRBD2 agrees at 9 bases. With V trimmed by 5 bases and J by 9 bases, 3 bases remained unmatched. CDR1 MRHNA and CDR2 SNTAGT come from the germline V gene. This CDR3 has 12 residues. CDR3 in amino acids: CASSTSGGTQYF. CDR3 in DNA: TGTGCCAGCAGTACGAGCGGGGGGACGCAGTATTTT.

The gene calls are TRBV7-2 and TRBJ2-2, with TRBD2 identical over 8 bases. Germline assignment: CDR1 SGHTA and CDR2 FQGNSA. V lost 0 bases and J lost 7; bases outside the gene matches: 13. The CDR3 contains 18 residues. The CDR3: CASSLAGLAGRSYGELFF. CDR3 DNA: TGTGCCAGCAGCTTAGCTGGGCTAGCGGGCCGGTCTTACGGGGAGCTGTTTTTT.

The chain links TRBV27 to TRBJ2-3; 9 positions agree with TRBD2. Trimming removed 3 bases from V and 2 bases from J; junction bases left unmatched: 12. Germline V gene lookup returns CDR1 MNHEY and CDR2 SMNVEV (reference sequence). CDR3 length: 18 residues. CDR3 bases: TGTGCCAGCAGTTTCTCGGTCAGGGGACTAGCTAACACAGATACGCAGTATTTT. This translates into CASSFSVRGLANTDTQYF.

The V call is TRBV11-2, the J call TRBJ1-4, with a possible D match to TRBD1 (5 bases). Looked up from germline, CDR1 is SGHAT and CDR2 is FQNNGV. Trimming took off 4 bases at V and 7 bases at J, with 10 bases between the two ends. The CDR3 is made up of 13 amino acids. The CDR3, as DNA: TGTGCCAGCAGCTGGGGGAGGGGTGAAAAACTGTTTTTT. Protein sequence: CASSWGRGEKLFF.

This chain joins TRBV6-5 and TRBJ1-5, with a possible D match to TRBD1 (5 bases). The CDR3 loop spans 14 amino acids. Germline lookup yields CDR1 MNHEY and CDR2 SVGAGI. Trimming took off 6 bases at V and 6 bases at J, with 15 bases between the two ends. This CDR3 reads CASRSRGYGQPQHF. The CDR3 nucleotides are TGTGCCAGCAGATCCCGGGGGTATGGTCAGCCCCAGCATTTT.

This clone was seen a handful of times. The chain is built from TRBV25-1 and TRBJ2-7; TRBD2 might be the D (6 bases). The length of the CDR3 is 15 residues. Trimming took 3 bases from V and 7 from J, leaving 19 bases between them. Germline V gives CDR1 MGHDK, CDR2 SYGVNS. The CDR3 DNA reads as TGTGCCAGCAGTGAGCCGGGACTCGGCTCTTATGAGCAGTACTTC. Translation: CASSEPGLGSYEQYF.

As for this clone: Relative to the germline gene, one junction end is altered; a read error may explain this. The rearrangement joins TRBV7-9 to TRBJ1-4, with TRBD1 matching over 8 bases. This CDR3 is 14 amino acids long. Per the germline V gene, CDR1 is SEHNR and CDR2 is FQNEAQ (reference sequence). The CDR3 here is CASSQDRGVEKRFF. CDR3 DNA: TGTGCCAGCAGCCAAGACAGGGGAGTTGAAAAACGGTTTTTT.

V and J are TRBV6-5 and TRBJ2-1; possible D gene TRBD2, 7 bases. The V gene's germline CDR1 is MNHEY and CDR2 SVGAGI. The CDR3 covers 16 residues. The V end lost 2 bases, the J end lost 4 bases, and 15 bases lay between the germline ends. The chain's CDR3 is CASSYQGGGAYNEQFF. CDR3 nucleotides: TGTGCCAGCAGTTACCAGGGAGGGGGGGCTTACAATGAGCAGTTCTTC.

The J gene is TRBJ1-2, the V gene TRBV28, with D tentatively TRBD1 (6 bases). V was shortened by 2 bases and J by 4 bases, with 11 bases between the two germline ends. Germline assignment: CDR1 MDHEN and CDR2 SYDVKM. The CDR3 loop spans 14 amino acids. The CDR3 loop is CASSLTGPPYGYTF. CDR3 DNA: TGTGCCAGCAGTTTAACAGGGCCCCCCTATGGCTACACCTTC.

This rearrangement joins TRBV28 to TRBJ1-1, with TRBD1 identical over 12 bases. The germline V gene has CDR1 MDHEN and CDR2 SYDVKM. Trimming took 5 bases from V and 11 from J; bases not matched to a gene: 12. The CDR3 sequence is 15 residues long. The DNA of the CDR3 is TGTGCCAGCAGTGCTGTCGCCCGGGACAGGGGGCATGCTTTCTTT. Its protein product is CASSAVARDRGHAFF.

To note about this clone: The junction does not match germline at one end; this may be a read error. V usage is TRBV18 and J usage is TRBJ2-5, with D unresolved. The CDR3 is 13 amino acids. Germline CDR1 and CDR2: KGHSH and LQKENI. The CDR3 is CASSPGSQEAQYF. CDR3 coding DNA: TGTGCCAGCTCACCAGGGTCCCAAGAGGCCCAGTACTTC.

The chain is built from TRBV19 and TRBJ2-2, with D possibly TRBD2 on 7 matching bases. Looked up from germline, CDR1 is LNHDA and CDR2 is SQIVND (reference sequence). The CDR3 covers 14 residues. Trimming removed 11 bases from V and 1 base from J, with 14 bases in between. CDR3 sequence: CAGGGWGNTGELFF. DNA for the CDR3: TGTGCCGGGGGGGGCTGGGGGAACACCGGGGAGCTGTTTTTT. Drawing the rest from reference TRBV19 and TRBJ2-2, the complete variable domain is DGGITQSPKYLFRKEGQNVTLSCEQNLNHDAMYWYRQDPGQGLRLIYYSQIVNDFQKGDIAEGYSVSREKKESFPLTVTSAQKNPTAFYLCAGGGWGNTGELFFGEGSRLTVL.

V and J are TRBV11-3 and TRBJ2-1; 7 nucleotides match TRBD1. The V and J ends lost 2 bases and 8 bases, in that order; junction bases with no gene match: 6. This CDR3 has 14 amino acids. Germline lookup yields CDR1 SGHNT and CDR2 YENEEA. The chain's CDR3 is CASSLLGGEDEQFF. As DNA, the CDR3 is TGTGCCAGCAGCTTATTAGGGGGCGAAGATGAGCAGTTCTTC.

The CDR3 sequence: CASGWVAESSYEQYF. In DNA, the CDR3 is TGTGCCAGCGGGTGGGTGGCGGAAAGCTCCTACGAGCAGTACTTC. The rearrangement uses TRBV27 and TRBJ2-7; D remains ambiguous. V was shortened by 8 bases and J by 0 bases, with 17 bases between the two germline ends. The CDR3 loop spans 15 amino acids. Germline CDR1 and CDR2: MNHEY and SMNVEV (reference sequence).

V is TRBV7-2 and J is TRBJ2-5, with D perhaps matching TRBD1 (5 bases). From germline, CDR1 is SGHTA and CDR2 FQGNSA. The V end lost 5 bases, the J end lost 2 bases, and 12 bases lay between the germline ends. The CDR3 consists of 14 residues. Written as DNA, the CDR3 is TGTGCCAGCAGCCCCCCAGGGCTACAAGAGACCCAGTACTTC. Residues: CASSPPGLQETQYF. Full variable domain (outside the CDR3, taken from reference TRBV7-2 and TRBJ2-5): GAGVSQSPSNKVTEKGKDVELRCDPISGHTALYWYRQSLGQGLEFLIYFQGNSAPDKSGLPSDRFSAERTGGSVSTLTIQRTQQEDSAVYLCASSPPGLQETQYFGPGTRLLVL.